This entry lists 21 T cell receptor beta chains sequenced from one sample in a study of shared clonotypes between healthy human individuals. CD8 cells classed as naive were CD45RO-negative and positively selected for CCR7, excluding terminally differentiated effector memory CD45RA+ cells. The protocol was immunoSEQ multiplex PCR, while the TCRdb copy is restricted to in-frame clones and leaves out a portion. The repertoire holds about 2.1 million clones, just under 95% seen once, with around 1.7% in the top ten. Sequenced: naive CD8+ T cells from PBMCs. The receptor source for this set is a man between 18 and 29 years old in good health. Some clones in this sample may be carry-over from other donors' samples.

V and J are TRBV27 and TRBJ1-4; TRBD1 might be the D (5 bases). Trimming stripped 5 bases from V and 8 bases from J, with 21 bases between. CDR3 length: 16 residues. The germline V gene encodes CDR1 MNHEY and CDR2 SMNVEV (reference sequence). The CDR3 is CASSPIGAAGWEKLFF. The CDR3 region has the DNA TGTGCCAGCAGTCCGATTGGGGCAGCGGGGTGGGAAAAACTGTTTTTT.

The CDR3 sequence is CASSAQGQGVQDTQYF. For the CDR3, the DNA is TGTGCCAGCAGCGCCCAAGGACAGGGGGTGCAAGATACGCAGTATTTT. The chain employs TRBV9 and TRBJ2-3; 10 positions match TRBD1. Germline V gives CDR1 SGDLS, CDR2 YYNGEE. V dropped 3 bases and J dropped 5; count of bases not matched to a gene: 9. This CDR3 has 16 residues.

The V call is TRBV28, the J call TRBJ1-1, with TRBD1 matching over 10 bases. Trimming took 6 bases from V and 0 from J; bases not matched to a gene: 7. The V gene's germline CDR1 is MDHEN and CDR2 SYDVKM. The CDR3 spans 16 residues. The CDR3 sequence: CASSSGQGIMNTEAFF. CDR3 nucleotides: TGTGCCAGCAGCTCGGGACAGGGGATCATGAACACTGAAGCTTTCTTT.

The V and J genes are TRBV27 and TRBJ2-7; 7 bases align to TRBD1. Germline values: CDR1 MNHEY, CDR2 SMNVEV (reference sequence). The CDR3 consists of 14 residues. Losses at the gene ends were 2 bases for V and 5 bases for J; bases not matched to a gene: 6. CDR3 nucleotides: TGTGCCAGCAGTTTAAGACAGGGAACCAACGAGCAGTACTTC. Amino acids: CASSLRQGTNEQYF.

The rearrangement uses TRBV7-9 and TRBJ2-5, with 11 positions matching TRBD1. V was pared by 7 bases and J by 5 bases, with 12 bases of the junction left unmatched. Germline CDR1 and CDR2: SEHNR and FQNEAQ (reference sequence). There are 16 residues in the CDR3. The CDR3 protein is CASKPRTGGEDETQYF. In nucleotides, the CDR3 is TGTGCCAGCAAACCACGGACAGGGGGCGAGGATGAGACCCAGTACTTC. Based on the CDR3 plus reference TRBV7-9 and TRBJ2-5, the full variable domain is DTGVSQNPRHKITKRGQNVTFRCDPISEHNRLYWYRQTLGQGPEFLTYFQNEAQLEKSRLLSDRFSAERPKGSFSTLEIQRTEQGDSAMYLCASKPRTGGEDETQYFGPGTRLLVL.

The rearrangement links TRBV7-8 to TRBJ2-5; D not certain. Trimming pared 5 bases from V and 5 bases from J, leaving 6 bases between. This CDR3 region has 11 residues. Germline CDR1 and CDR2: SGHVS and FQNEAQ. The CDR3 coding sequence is TGTGCCAGCAGCAGTACCGAGACCCAGTACTTC. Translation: CASSSTETQYF.

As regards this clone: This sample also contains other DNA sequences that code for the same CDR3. Here the CDR3 reads CASSSHTDTQYF. As DNA, the CDR3 is TGTGCCAGCAGCTCTCATACGGATACGCAGTATTTT. The chain recombines TRBV7-9 with TRBJ2-3; D is unresolved. This CDR3 has 12 amino acids. Germline assignment: CDR1 SEHNR and CDR2 FQNEAQ (reference sequence). The V and J ends lost 4 bases and 6 bases respectively, with 8 bases between them.

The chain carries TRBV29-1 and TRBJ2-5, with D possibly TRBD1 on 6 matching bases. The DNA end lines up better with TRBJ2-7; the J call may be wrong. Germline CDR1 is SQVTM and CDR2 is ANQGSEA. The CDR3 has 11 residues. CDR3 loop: CSAEDSYEQYF. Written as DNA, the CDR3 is TGCAGCGCCGAGGACAGCTACGAGCAGTACTTC.

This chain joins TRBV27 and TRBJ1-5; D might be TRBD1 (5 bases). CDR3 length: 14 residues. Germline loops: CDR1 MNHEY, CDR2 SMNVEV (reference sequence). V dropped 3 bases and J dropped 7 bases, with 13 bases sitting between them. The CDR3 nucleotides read TGTGCCAGCAGTTTCACCGGGACGCCGCAGCCCCAGCATTTT. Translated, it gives CASSFTGTPQPQHF.

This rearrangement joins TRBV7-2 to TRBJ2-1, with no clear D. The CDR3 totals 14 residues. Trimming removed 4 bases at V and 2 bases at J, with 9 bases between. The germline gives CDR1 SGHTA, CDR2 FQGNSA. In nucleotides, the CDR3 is TGTGCCAGCAGCTCCCTAGGGCCCTACAATGAGCAGTTCTTC. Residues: CASSSLGPYNEQFF.

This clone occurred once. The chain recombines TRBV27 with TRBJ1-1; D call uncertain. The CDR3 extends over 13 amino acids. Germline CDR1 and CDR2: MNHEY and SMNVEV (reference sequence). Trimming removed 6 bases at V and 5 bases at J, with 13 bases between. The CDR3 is CASSQRIGTEAFF. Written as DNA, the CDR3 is TGTGCCAGCAGCCAAAGGATAGGGACTGAAGCTTTCTTT.

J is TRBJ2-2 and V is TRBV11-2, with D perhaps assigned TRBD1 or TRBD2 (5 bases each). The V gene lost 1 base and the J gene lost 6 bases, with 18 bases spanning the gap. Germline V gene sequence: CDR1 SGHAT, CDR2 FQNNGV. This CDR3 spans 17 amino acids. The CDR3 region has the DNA TGTGCCAGCAGCTTAGTTCCGGACTGGGGCTATGCCGGGGAGCTGTTTTTT. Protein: CASSLVPDWGYAGELFF.

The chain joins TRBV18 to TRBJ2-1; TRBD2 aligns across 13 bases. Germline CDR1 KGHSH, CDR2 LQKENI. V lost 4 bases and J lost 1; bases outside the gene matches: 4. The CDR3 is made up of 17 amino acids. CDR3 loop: CASSLGTSGTSYNEQFF. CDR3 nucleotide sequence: TGTGCCAGCTCACTTGGGACTAGCGGGACATCCTACAATGAGCAGTTCTTC.

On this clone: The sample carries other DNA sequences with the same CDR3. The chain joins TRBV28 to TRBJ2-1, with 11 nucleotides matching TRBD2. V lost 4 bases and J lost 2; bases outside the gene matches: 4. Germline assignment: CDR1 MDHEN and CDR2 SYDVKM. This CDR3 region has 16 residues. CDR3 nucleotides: TGTGCCAGCAGTTCCCTACTAGCGGGAGCCTACAATGAGCAGTTCTTC. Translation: CASSSLLAGAYNEQFF.

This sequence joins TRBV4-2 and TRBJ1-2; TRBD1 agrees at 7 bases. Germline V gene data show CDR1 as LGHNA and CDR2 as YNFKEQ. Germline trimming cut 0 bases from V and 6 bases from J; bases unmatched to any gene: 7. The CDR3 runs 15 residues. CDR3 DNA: TGTGCCAGCAGCCAAGAGTACAGGGGAAGGGATGGCTACACCTTC. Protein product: CASSQEYRGRDGYTF.

The chain's CDR3 is CASSYFGDNEQFF. CDR3 DNA sequence: TGTGCCAGCAGTTATTTTGGTGACAATGAGCAGTTCTTC. The chain combines TRBV6-5 with TRBJ2-1; D ambiguous. The CDR3 consists of 13 residues. Trimming left V 3 bases short and J 5 bases short, with 8 bases between. Looked up from germline, CDR1 is MNHEY and CDR2 is SVGAGI.

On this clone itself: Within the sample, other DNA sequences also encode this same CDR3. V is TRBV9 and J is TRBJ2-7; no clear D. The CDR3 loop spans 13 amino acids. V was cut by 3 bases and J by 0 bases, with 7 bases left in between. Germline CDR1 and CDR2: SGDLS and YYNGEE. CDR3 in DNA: TGTGCCAGCAGCGATGGGGACTCCTACGAGCAGTACTTC. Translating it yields CASSDGDSYEQYF.

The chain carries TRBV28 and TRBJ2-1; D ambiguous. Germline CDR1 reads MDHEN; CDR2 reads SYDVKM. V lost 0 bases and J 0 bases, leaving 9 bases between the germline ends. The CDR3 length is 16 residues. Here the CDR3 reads CASSLWPTTSYNEQFF. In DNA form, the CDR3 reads TGTGCCAGCAGTTTATGGCCAACAACCTCCTACAATGAGCAGTTCTTC.

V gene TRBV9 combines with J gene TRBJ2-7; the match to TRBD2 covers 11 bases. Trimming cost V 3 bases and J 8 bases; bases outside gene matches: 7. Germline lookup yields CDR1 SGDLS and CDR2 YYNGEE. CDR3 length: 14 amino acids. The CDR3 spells CASSAPETSGKQYF. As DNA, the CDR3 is TGTGCCAGCAGCGCACCTGAGACTAGCGGGAAGCAGTACTTC. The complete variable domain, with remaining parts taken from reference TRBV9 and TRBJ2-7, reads DSGVTQTPKHLITATGQRVTLRCSPRSGDLSVYWYQQSLDQGLQFLIQYYNGEERAKGNILERFSAQQFPDLHSELNLSSLELGDSALYFCASSAPETSGKQYFGPGTRLTVT.

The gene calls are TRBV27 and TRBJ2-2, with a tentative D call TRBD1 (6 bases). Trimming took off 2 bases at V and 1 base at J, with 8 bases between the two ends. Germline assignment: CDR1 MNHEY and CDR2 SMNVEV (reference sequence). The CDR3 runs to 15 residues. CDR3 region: CASSLIQGNTGELFF. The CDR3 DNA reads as TGTGCCAGCAGTTTAATACAGGGGAACACCGGGGAGCTGTTTTTT.

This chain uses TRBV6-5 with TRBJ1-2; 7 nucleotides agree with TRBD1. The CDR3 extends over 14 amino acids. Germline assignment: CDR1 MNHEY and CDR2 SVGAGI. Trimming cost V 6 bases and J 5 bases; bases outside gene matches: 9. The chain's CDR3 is CASRGQGEGYGYTF. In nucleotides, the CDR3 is TGTGCCAGCAGGGGGCAGGGGGAAGGTTATGGCTACACCTTC.